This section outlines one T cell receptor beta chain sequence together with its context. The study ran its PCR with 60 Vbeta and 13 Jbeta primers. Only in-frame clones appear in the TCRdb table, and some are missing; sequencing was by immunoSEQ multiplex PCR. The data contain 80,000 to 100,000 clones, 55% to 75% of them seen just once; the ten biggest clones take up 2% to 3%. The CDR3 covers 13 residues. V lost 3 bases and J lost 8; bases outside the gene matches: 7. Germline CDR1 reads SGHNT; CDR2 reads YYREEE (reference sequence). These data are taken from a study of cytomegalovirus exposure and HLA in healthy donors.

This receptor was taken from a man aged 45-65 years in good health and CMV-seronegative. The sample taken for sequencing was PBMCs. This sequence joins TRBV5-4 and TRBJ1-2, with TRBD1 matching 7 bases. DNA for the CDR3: TGTGCCAGCAGCTCCGGGACAGAAAGGGGCTACACCTTC. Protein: CASSSGTERGYTF.